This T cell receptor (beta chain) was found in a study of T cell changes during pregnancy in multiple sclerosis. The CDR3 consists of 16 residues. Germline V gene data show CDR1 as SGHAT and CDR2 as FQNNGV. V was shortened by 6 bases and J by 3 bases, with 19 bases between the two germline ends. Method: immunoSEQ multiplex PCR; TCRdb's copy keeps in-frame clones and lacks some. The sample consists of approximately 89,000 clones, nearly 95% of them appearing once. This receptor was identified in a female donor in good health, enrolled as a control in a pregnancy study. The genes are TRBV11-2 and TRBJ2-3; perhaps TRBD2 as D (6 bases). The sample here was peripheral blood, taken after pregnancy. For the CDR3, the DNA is TGTGCCAGCAGTCTTACTGGCGGGAAATTAACAGATACGCAGTATTTT. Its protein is CASSLTGGKLTDTQYF.